These 14 T cell receptor beta chains share one sample of origin, sequenced in a study of vaccination and CD4 T cells after COVID-19. Oncomine TCR Beta short-read sequencing was applied to DNA from cultured CD4+ T cells. TCRdb re-analysed the PCR reads in MiXCR, keeping a single row per CDR3 protein. Of about 16,000 distinct CDR3 sequences in the sample, almost 50% were seen once. These TCRs' antigens remain unknown. The sample's treatment: roughly 11-day PBMC culture with coronavirus spike peptide pools or control peptides (ViraFEST assay). The sequencing here drew on cultured CD4+ T cells from blood, taken after SARS-CoV-2 vaccination. These receptor sequences come from a human donor with COVID-19.

The chain recombines TRBV6-2 or TRBV6-3 with TRBJ2-5, with 7 bases fitting TRBD2. V dropped 7 bases and J dropped 4; count of bases not matched to a gene: 12. CDR1 MNHEY and CDR2 SVGEGT come from the germline V gene. This CDR3 has 15 residues. The CDR3 reads CASTSQRGWLETQYF. CDR3 DNA sequence: TGTGCCAGCACGTCCCAGCGGGGATGGTTAGAGACCCAGTACTTC.

The J gene is TRBJ1-2, the V gene TRBV7-2; D uncertain. V was trimmed by 5 bases and J by 1 base, leaving 8 bases between them. From germline, CDR1 is SGHTA and CDR2 FQGNSA. CDR3 length: 13 amino acids. CDR3 region: CASSQQSNYGYTF. The CDR3 DNA reads TGTGCCAGCAGCCAGCAGAGTAACTATGGCTACACCTTC.

This clonotype was seen a few times. The chain has TRBV7-3 and TRBJ1-2; no clear D. V dropped 0 bases and J dropped 0 bases, with 8 bases sitting between them. CDR1 SGHTA and CDR2 FQGTGA come from the germline V gene. This CDR3 has 15 amino acids. CDR3 protein: CASSLTGGTNYGYTF. The CDR3 DNA reads as TGTGCCAGCAGCTTAACCGGAGGAACTAACTATGGCTACACCTTC.

V usage is TRBV18 and J usage is TRBJ2-4; weak D call: TRBD1 (5 bases). Germline CDR1 reads KGHSH; CDR2 reads LQKENI. Trimming pared 5 bases from V and 3 bases from J, leaving 14 bases between. CDR3 length: 15 residues. CDR3 amino acids: CASSIQVVGKNIQYF. CDR3 in DNA: TGTGCCAGCTCAATACAGGTTGTCGGCAAAAACATTCAGTACTTC.

The chain recombines TRBV5-1 with TRBJ2-3; D gene ambiguous. Germline values: CDR1 SGHRS, CDR2 YFSETQ. Trimming cost V 1 base and J 0 bases, with 6 bases left between them. The CDR3 has 14 amino acids. The CDR3 nucleotides read TGCGCCAGCAGCTTGCAGCATAGCACAGATACGCAGTATTTT. This encodes CASSLQHSTDTQYF.

This chain links TRBV20-1 with TRBJ2-6; tentatively, D is TRBD1 (5 bases). The germline gives CDR1 DFQATT, CDR2 SNEGSKA (reference sequence). The CDR3 extends over 15 amino acids. Trimming removed 2 bases from V and 2 bases from J, with 10 bases in between. DNA for the CDR3: TGCAGTGCTAGATATCAGGGTACTGGGGCCAACGTCCTGACTTTC. Translation gives CSARYQGTGANVLTF.

This sequence joins TRBV30 and TRBJ2-2; 7 positions agree with TRBD1. There are 15 residues in the CDR3. Germline CDR1 GTSNPN, CDR2 SVGIG (reference sequence). V lost 3 bases and J lost 4; bases outside the gene matches: 8. CDR3 sequence (DNA): TGTGCCTGGAGGAGCAGGGGGTCGAGCACCGGGGAGCTGTTTTTT. This encodes CAWRSRGSSTGELFF.

This chain joins TRBV7-6 and TRBJ1-1; a possible D gene is TRBD1 (6 bases). Trimming removed 4 bases at V and 3 bases at J, with 12 bases between. Germline loops: CDR1 SGHVS, CDR2 FNYEAQ. The CDR3 runs to 14 residues. CDR3 in DNA: TGTGCCAGCAGCTACGGGGGCAAGGACACTGAAGCTTTCTTT. Translation gives CASSYGGKDTEAFF.

V gene TRBV6-1 combines with J gene TRBJ1-1; D is undetermined. V was cut by 8 bases and J by 1 base, with 11 bases left in between. Germline assignment: CDR1 MNHNS and CDR2 SASEGT. This CDR3 spans 13 amino acids. The CDR3 sequence is CASLRDRNTEAFF. The CDR3 DNA follows: TGTGCCAGCCTACGAGATCGGAACACTGAAGCTTTCTTT.

The chain has TRBV6-4 and TRBJ1-2; maybe TRBD1 (5 bases). From germline, CDR1 is MRHNA and CDR2 SNTAGT. The germline V and J ends were trimmed by 0 bases and 7 bases, with 12 bases remaining between them. The CDR3 contains 14 residues. The CDR3 DNA reads TGTGCCAGCAGTGACTCTACACAGGCTGGTGGCTACACCTTC. It translates to CASSDSTQAGGYTF.

The V gene is TRBV5-1, the J gene TRBJ2-2; the D call may be TRBD1 or TRBD2 (5 bases each). Germline V CDR1 and CDR2: SGHRS, YFSETQ. The CDR3 is 16 residues long. Trimming removed 1 base from V and 2 bases from J, with 12 bases in between. This CDR3 reads CASSLIRGPNTGELFF. DNA for the CDR3: TGCGCCAGCAGCTTGATTCGGGGACCAAACACCGGGGAGCTGTTTTTT.

The CDR3 region has the DNA TGTGCCAGCAGCCCAGGGTCTAAGCCCCCCTACAATGAGCAGTTCTTC. Protein: CASSPGSKPPYNEQFF. V and J are TRBV11-2 and TRBJ2-1; tentative D call: TRBD1 (5 bases). Per the germline V gene, CDR1 is SGHAT and CDR2 is FQNNGV. The CDR3 is 16 amino acids. Trimming took 5 bases from V and 2 from J, leaving 16 bases between them.

This clonotype was picked up a small number of times. The chain carries TRBV15 and TRBJ1-6, with a possible D match to TRBD1 (5 bases). V lost 2 bases to trimming and J lost 9 bases, with 11 bases between them. The germline CDR1 and CDR2 sequences are LNHNV and YYDKDF (reference sequence). This CDR3 is built from 14 residues. DNA for the CDR3: TGTGCCACCAGCAGACAGGGAAGCGGTTCACCCCTCCACTTT. Residues: CATSRQGSGSPLHF.

The rearrangement joins TRBV7-9 to TRBJ2-5; D possibly corresponds to TRBD2 (6 bases). Per germline, CDR1 SEHNR and CDR2 FQNEAQ (reference sequence). CDR3 length: 16 residues. Trimming removed 9 bases from V and 4 bases from J, with 24 bases in between. In nucleotides, the CDR3 is TGTGCCAGTACCTCTACCGGGACTCCCCTTGGAGAGACCCAGTACTTC. It encodes CASTSTGTPLGETQYF.